This TCR beta chain was profiled in a study of T-cell memory formation after mild COVID-19. At the level of the study: TCR clusters showed largely donor specificity. General study results and limits: CD4+ contracting clones lay mainly in CM and EM, CD8+ ones in EMRA. The finding that pre-infection memory included some responding clones suggested that cross-reactive memory joined. Balance between CD4 and CD8 was seen in clones contracting day 15 to 85, and a CD4+ lean was seen in later expanders.

Turning to this clonotype: What it recognizes is unknown.

Germline-derived CDR1 and CDR2 are SGHAT and FQNNGV. CDR3 length: 15 residues. Germline trimming cut 2 bases from V and 2 bases from J; bases unmatched to any gene: 1. TCRdb redid the calling of the 5' RACE reads with MiXCR, one entry per CDR3 protein. This table has 80,000 to 95,000 distinct CDR3 sequences, about 23% appearing once. The chain employs TRBV11-2 and TRBJ1-5, with 9 bases that match TRBD1. This clonotype was obtained from a young man who had mild COVID-19 (a few samples of this study predate the infection). Cell type and time point are not known. Input material: PBMCs or a T cell subset sorted from them (not recorded which). The CDR3 loop reads CASSLTGGRNQPQHF. CDR3 sequence (DNA): TGTGCCAGCAGCTTAACAGGGGGCCGCAATCAGCCCCAGCATTTT.